This TCR beta chain was identified in a study of blood T cell repertoires in COVID-19. Source study methods: The assay estimated nucleated cells by amplifying reference gene primers. Measured with immunoSEQ multiplex PCR; TCRdb has only the in-frame clones, and not every one. That table furnishes V, J and clone size, whereas the DNA furnished D and trimming. Of around 170,000 clones listed, approximately 80% are singletons. There are 13 residues in the CDR3. V shed 1 base and J shed 4 bases, with 7 bases lying between them. The germline V gene has CDR1 LGHDT and CDR2 YNNKEL (reference sequence). The genes are TRBV3-1 (or the pseudogene TRBV3-2) and TRBJ1-1, with D possibly TRBD1 on 5 matching bases. The material sequenced was PBMCs or T cells enriched from blood (not recorded which). The clonotype originates from a man aged 45-60 years who had recovered from COVID-19. CDR3 region: CASSQGGVTEAFF. The CDR3 nucleotides read TGTGCCAGCAGCCAAGGGGGGGTCACTGAAGCTTTCTTT.